This TCR beta chain was recorded in a study of OX40 agonist ivuxolimab in advanced cancers. Study outcomes and limitations: Some patients who did not respond also had low normalized T-cell clonal expansion. With doses of 0.1 to 3.0 mg/kg, CD4+ and CD8+ blood T cells had undergone clonal expansion by week 6.

Profiled with immunoSEQ multiplex PCR; TCRdb holds only in-frame clones, not every one. This table holds fewer than 70,000 clones, approximately 82% found once. V dropped 2 bases and J dropped 1 base, with 7 bases sitting between them. CDR3 length: 14 residues. From germline, CDR1 is SGHTA and CDR2 FQGNSA. As concerns this clone: Antigen specificity is unknown.

This TCR came from an adult with an advanced solid tumor such as melanoma, head and neck, liver or kidney cancer. This chain links TRBV7-2 with TRBJ2-3; D call uncertain. This specimen was CD4+ or CD8+ T cells sorted from blood, taken in a trial of the OX40 agonist ivuxolimab. CDR3 nucleotides: TGTGCCAGCAGCTTAATTAGGGGCACAGATACGCAGTATTTT. Translated: CASSLIRGTDTQYF.